This T cell receptor beta chain emerged from a study of T cell repertoires in cytomegalovirus infection. The table lists this clonotype with many counts. Its cognate antigen is unknown. Notes on the study in general: In two of eight donors, the top clonotype was HLA-C-restricted CMV-specific.

TCRdb reanalysed the reads using MiXCR and keeps one entry per CDR3 protein. The sample includes some 180,000 distinct CDR3 sequences, approximately 9.7% of them seen just once. Unmatched junction bases numbered 9, after V lost 1 base and J lost 10 bases. CDR3 length equals 16 residues. Germline V gene sequence: CDR1 SGHVS, CDR2 FQNEAQ. This clonotype was sampled from a human donor in good health (CMV status not recorded). Some clones in this sample may be carry-over from other donors' samples. Sequencing used PBMCs. The chain uses TRBV7-8 and TRBJ1-6, with 8 bases that match TRBD1. CDR3 in DNA: TGTGCCAGCAGCTTAGGGGTGGAGACAGGGGTCTCACCCCTCCACTTT. Translated: CASSLGVETGVSPLHF.